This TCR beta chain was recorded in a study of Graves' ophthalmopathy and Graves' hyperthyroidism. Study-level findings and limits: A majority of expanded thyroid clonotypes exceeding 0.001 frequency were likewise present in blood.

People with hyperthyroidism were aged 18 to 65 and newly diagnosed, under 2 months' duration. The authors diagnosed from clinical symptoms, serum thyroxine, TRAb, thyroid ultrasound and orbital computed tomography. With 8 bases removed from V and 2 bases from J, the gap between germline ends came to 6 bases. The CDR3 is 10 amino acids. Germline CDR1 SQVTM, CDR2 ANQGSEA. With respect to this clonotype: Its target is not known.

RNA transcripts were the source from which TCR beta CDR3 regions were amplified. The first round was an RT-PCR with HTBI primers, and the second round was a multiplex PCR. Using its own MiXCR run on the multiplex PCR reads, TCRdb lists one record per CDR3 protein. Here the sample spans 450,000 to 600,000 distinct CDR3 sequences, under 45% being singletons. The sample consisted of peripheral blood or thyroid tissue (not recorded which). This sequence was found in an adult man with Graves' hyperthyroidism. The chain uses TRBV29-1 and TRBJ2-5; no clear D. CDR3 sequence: CSRRQETQYF. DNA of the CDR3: TGCAGCAGGCGACAAGAGACCCAGTACTTC.